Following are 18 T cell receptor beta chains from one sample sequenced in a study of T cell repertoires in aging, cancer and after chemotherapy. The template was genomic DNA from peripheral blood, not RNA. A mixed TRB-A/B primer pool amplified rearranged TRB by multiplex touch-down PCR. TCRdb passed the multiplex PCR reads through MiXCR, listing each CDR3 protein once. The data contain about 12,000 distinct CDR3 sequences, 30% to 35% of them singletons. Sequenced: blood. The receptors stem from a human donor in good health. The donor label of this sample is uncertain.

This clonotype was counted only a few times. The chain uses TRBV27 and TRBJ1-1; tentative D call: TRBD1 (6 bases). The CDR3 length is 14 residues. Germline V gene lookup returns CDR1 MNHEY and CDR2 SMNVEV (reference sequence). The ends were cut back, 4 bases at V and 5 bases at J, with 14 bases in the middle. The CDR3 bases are TGTGCCAGCAGTTCGCCGGGACAACGAACTGAAGCTTTCTTT. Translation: CASSSPGQRTEAFF.

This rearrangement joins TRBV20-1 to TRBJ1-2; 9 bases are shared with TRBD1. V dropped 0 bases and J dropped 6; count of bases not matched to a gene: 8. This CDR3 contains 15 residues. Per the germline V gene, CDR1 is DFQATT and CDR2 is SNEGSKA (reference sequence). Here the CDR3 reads CSARDGQGFFDGYTF. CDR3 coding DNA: TGCAGTGCTAGAGACGGACAGGGGTTTTTTGATGGCTACACCTTC.

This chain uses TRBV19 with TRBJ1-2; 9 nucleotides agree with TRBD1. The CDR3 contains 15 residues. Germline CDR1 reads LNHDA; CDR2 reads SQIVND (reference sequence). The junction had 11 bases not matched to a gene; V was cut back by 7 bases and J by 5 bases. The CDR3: CASTPSGGQGYGYTF. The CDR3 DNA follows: TGTGCCAGTACCCCGTCGGGGGGACAGGGTTATGGCTACACCTTC.

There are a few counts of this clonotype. The CDR3 DNA reads TGTGCCAGCAGTTACTCGGTGGTTCCGGGGGGCTCGGGAACTGAAGCTTTCTTT. It codes for CASSYSVVPGGSGTEAFF. The chain combines TRBV6-5 with TRBJ1-1, with D perhaps matching TRBD1 (6 bases). The length of the CDR3 is 18 residues. Germline values: CDR1 MNHEY, CDR2 SVGAGI. Trimming removed 0 bases at V and 5 bases at J, with 22 bases between.

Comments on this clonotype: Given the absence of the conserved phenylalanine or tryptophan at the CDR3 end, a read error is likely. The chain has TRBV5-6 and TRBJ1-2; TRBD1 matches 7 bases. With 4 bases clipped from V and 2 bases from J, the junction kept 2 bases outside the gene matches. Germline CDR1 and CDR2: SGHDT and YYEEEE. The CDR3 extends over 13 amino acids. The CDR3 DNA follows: TGTGCCAGCAGCCCGGGACAGAACTATGGCTACACCCTC. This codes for CASSPGQNYGYTL.

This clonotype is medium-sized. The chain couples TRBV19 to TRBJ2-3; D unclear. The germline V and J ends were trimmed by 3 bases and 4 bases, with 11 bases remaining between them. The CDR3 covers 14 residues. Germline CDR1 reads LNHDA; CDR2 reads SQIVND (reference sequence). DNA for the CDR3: TGTGCCAGTAGTATTCCTCGAGTCGCAGATACGCAGTATTTT. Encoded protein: CASSIPRVADTQYF.

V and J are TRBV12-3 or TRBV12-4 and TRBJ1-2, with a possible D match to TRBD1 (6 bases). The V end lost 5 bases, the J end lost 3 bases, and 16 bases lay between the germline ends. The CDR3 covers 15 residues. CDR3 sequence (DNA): TGTGCCAGCAGTCCGGAGACAGGTTTCCACTATGGCTACACCTTC. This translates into CASSPETGFHYGYTF.

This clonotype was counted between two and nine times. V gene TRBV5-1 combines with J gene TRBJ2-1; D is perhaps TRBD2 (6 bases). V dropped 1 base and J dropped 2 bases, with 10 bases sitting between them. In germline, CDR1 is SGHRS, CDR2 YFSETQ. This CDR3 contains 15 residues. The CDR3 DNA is TGCGCCAGCAGCTTGTGGGGGGACGCCTACAATGAGCAGTTCTTC. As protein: CASSLWGDAYNEQFF.

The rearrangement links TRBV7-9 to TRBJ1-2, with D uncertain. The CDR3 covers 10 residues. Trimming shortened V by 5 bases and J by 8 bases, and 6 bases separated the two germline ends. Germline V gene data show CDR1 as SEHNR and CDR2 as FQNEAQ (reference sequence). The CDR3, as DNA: TGTGCCAGCAGCCCCGGGGGCTACACCTTC. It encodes CASSPGGYTF.

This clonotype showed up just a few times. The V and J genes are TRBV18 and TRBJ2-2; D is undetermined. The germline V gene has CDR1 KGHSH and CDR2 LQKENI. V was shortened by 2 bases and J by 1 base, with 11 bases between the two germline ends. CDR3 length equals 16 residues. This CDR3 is CASSPRGQENTGELFF. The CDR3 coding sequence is TGTGCCAGCTCACCAAGAGGCCAAGAGAACACCGGGGAGCTGTTTTTT.

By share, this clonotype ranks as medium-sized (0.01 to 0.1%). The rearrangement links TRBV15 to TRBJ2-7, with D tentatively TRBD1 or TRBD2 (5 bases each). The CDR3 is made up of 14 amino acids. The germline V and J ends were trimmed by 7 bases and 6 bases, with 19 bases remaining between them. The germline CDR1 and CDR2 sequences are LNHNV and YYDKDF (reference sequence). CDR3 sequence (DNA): TGTGCCACCATGTCCCGGCATTCCGGGGCCGAGCAGTACTTC. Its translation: CATMSRHSGAEQYF.

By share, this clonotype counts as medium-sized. This CDR3 reads CATSPRRGVGGYTF. In nucleotides, the CDR3 is TGTGCCACCAGCCCGCGAAGGGGGGTAGGTGGCTACACCTTC. This sequence joins TRBV15 and TRBJ1-2; tentatively, D is TRBD1 (6 bases). The CDR3 is 14 residues long. Between the trimmed V and J ends, which lost 5 bases and 7 bases, there was a span of 17 bases. CDR1 is LNHNV, CDR2 YYDKDF, per germline (reference sequence).

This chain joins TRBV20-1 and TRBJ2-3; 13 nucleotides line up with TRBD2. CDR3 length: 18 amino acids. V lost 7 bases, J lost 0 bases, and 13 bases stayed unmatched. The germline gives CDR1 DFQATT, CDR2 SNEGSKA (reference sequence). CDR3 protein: CSVSLGLAGSTSTDTQYF. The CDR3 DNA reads TGCAGTGTATCATTGGGACTAGCGGGGAGTACTAGCACAGATACGCAGTATTTT.

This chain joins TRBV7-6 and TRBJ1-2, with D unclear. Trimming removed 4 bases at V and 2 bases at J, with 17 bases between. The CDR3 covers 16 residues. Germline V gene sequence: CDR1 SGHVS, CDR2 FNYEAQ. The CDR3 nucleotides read TGTGCCAGCAGCTCTGCGGGCCTTCGAGGCAACTATGGCTACACCTTC. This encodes CASSSAGLRGNYGYTF.

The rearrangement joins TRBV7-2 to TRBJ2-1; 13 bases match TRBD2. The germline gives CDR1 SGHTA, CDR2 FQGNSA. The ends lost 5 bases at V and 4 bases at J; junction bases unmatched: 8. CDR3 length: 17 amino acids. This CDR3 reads CASSPRTSGGGYNEQFF. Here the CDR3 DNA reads TGTGCCAGCAGCCCAAGGACTAGCGGGGGAGGTTACAATGAGCAGTTCTTC.

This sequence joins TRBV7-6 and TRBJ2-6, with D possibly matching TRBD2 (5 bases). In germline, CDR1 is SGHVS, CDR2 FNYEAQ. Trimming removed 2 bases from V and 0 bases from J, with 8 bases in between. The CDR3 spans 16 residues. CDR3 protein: CASSLPDYSGANVLTF. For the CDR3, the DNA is TGTGCCAGCAGCTTACCCGACTACTCTGGGGCCAACGTCCTGACTTTC.

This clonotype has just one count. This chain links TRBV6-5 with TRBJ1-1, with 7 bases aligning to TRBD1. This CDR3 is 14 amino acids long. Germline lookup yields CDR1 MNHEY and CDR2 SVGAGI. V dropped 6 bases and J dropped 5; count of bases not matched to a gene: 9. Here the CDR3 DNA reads TGTGCCAGCAGCATGGCAGGGGGGGATACTGAAGCTTTCTTT. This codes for CASSMAGGDTEAFF.

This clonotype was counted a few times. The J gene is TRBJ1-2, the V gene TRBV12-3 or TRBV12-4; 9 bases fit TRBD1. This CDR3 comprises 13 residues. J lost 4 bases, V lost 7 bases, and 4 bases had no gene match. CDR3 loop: CASTDRGGYGYTF. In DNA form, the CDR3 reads TGTGCCAGCACTGACAGGGGGGGCTATGGCTACACCTTC.